Below are 14 T cell receptor beta chains sequenced from a single sample in a study of T cells in Graves' hyperthyroidism and ophthalmopathy. Amplification of TCR beta CDR3 regions was performed using RNA transcripts as template. First-round RT-PCR targeting the TCR CDR3 was performed with the HTBI primer set. One entry per CDR3 protein results from TCRdb running MiXCR on the multiplex PCR reads. The sample contains some 360,000 distinct CDR3 sequences, over 11% of which appear only once. The sample was blood. These receptors were obtained from a woman aged 55-70 years with Graves' hyperthyroidism.

This clonotype was seen repeatedly, ten times or more. The chain uses TRBV11-3 and TRBJ2-5; D perhaps matches TRBD2 (6 bases). Between the trimmed V and J ends, which lost 0 bases and 1 base, there was a span of 15 bases. Germline CDR1 SGHNT, CDR2 YENEEA. This CDR3 comprises 17 residues. CDR3: CASSLDLGAGLQETQYF. DNA of the CDR3: TGTGCCAGCAGCTTAGATCTTGGTGCGGGACTCCAAGAGACCCAGTACTTC.

A few counts support this clonotype. The chain is built from TRBV3-1 and TRBJ2-7; 7 nucleotides agree with TRBD1. CDR3 length: 16 residues. V trimming: 4 bases; J trimming: 1 base; junction bases outside the gene matches: 10. Germline V gene data show CDR1 as LGHDT and CDR2 as YNNKEL (reference sequence). CDR3 loop: CASSPRNRGRSYEQYF. The CDR3 coding sequence is TGTGCCAGCAGCCCCAGGAACAGGGGTCGATCCTACGAGCAGTACTTC.

This clonotype has at least ten counts. CDR3 sequence (DNA): TGTGCCAGCATGGGGGGGAACACCGGGGAGCTGTTTTTT. This gives the protein CASMGGNTGELFF. The V call is TRBV11-3, the J call TRBJ2-2; D might be TRBD2 (6 bases). This CDR3 region has 13 residues. Per the germline V gene, CDR1 is SGHNT and CDR2 is YENEEA. Trimming shortened V by 7 bases and J by 1 base, and 7 bases separated the two germline ends.

Worth noting for this clonotype: A read error may be the cause here, since a much bigger clone is one base away. The V and J genes are TRBV5-1 and TRBJ1-1; D is ambiguous. Germline V gives CDR1 SGHRS, CDR2 YFSETQ. The CDR3 covers 16 residues. CDR3: CASGLAVDAMNTEAFF. Here the CDR3 DNA reads TGCGCCAGCGGCTTGGCGGTGGACGCAATGAACACTGAAGCTTTCTTT.

The chain employs TRBV24-1 and TRBJ2-5; 7 bases match TRBD1. J was trimmed by 0 bases and V by 9 bases; bases with no gene match: 9. This CDR3 spans 15 amino acids. CDR1 and CDR2 from the germline V gene are KGHDR and SFDVKD. The CDR3 here is CATGTRDSYQETQYF. CDR3 in DNA: TGTGCCACCGGAACGAGGGACAGCTACCAAGAGACCCAGTACTTC.

Only a few counts were recorded for this clonotype. The chain joins TRBV5-1 to TRBJ1-5; D gene unclear. CDR1 and CDR2 (germline): SGHRS, YFSETQ. This CDR3 comprises 15 residues. V was clipped by 7 bases and J by 2 bases, with 16 bases between them. The DNA for the CDR3 is TGCGCCAGCCCACCGGAGGGAGGCGGCAATCAGCCCCAGCATTTT. Its translation: CASPPEGGGNQPQHF. The full variable domain, its missing parts supplied by reference TRBV5-1 and TRBJ1-5, is KAGVTQTPRYLIKTRGQQVTLSCSPISGHRSVSWYQQTPGQGLQFLFEYFSETQRNKGNFPGRFSGRQFSNSRSEMNVSTLELGDSALYLCASPPEGGGNQPQHFGDGTRLSIL.

This clonotype was picked up many times. The rearrangement uses TRBV6-1 and TRBJ1-6, with 8 bases lining up with TRBD1. The V gene end was trimmed by 2 bases and the J gene end by 7 bases; junction bases not matched to a gene: 7. Germline CDR1 is MNHNS and CDR2 is SASEGT. The CDR3 consists of 16 residues. Written as DNA, the CDR3 is TGTGCCAGCAGTGAATGGGGACAGGACACCAATTCACCCCTCCACTTT. Translating it yields CASSEWGQDTNSPLHF.

This clonotype was picked up many times. The chain carries TRBV11-2 and TRBJ2-7; 12 bases agree with TRBD2. The germline CDR1 and CDR2 sequences are SGHAT and FQNNGV. The trim removed 6 bases at V and 0 bases at J, leaving 3 bases unmatched. The CDR3 runs 15 residues. The CDR3 coding sequence is TGTGCCAGCAGAAGGACTAGCGGGAACTCCTACGAGCAGTACTTC. This encodes CASRRTSGNSYEQYF. Complete variable domain (other parts from reference TRBV11-2 and TRBJ2-7): EAGVAQSPRYKIIEKRQSVAFWCNPISGHATLYWYQQILGQGPKLLIQFQNNGVVDDSQLPKDRFSAERLKGVDSTLKIQPAKLEDSAVYLCASRRTSGNSYEQYFGPGTRLTVT.

This clonotype has a count of ten or more. The genes are TRBV4-2 and TRBJ2-5, with D tentatively TRBD1 or TRBD2 (5 bases each). Germline lookup yields CDR1 LGHNA and CDR2 YNFKEQ. V shed 2 bases and J shed 7 bases, with 20 bases lying between them. The CDR3 is made up of 16 amino acids. CDR3 region: CASSQSRRTGPGTQYF. The CDR3 DNA is TGTGCCAGCAGCCAATCAAGGCGGACGGGACCCGGGACCCAGTACTTC.

The sample holds many counts of this clonotype. The chain has TRBV30 and TRBJ1-6, with a weak D call TRBD1 (5 bases). Germline lookup yields CDR1 GTSNPN and CDR2 SVGIG (reference sequence). The V and J ends lost 3 bases and 8 bases respectively, with 8 bases between them. The CDR3 is 12 residues long. The CDR3 DNA reads as TGTGCCTGGAGGGAACAGGATTCACCCCTCCACTTT. This codes for CAWREQDSPLHF.

This clonotype was counted many times. The V call is TRBV5-1, the J call TRBJ2-1; D ambiguous. The CDR3 contains 11 residues. Trimming took 4 bases from V and 8 from J, leaving 7 bases between them. Germline V gives CDR1 SGHRS, CDR2 YFSETQ. The CDR3 nucleotides read TGCGCCAGCAGCCAGGCCTATGAGCAGTTCTTC. Encoded protein: CASSQAYEQFF.

This clonotype has ten or more counts. This rearrangement joins TRBV7-9 to TRBJ2-7; D might be TRBD2 (5 bases). CDR1 SEHNR and CDR2 FQNEAQ come from the germline V gene (reference sequence). This CDR3 spans 13 amino acids. Deletions cut 0 bases from V and 7 bases from J, with 10 bases between. The CDR3 DNA sequence: TGTGCCAGCAGCTTAGCGCAGTGGAGGGAGCAGTACTTC. Its protein product is CASSLAQWREQYF.

The chain recombines TRBV28 with TRBJ1-1; no firm D call. Germline assignment: CDR1 MDHEN and CDR2 SYDVKM. The CDR3 is 13 residues long. Trimming pared 9 bases from V and 6 bases from J, leaving 17 bases between. CDR3 nucleotides: TGTGCCAGTTCTGAAGACGGGGTTTCTGAAGCTTTCTTT. Translation: CASSEDGVSEAFF. The variable domain in full, completed from reference TRBV28 and TRBJ1-1, reads DVKVTQSSRYLVKRTGEKVFLECVQDMDHENMFWYRQDPGLGLRLIYFSYDVKMKEKGDIPEGYSVSREKKERFSLILESASTNQTSMYLCASSEDGVSEAFFGQGTRLTVV.

This clonotype was observed many times. The chain couples TRBV7-3 to TRBJ1-2, with 7 nucleotides matching TRBD1. The CDR3 sequence is 14 residues long. V gave up 3 bases and J gave up 2 bases; unmatched junction bases: 3. The germline V gene encodes CDR1 SGHTA and CDR2 FQGTGA. CDR3 in amino acids: CASSLAGGNYGYTF. The CDR3 nucleotides read TGTGCCAGCAGCTTGGCAGGGGGGAACTATGGCTACACCTTC.